The 28 T cell receptor beta chains in this list originate from one sample, sequenced in a study of PD-L1 blockade in urothelial cancer. Time point reported: pretreatment peripheral blood. TCRdb's copy holds only in-frame clones and misses some; the assay was immunoSEQ multiplex PCR. The table lists 65,000 to 90,000 clones, 84% of them singletons. The specimen was PBMCs, collected around atezolizumab (anti-PD-L1) treatment. The receptors originated from a woman in her seventies with urothelial cancer.

This clone was recorded only once. The V gene is TRBV18, the J gene TRBJ1-3; D remains ambiguous. Germline V gives CDR1 KGHSH, CDR2 LQKENI. This CDR3 has 15 amino acids. The V end lost 0 bases, the J end lost 0 bases, and 6 bases lay between the germline ends. CDR3 nucleotides: TGTGCCAGCTCACCACCGTCGAGCTCTGGAAACACCATATATTTT. Residues: CASSPPSSSGNTIYF.

V and J are TRBV2 and TRBJ2-6, with 8 nucleotides matching TRBD1. CDR3 length: 17 residues. With 4 bases clipped from V and 4 bases from J, the junction kept 9 bases outside the gene matches. Germline lookup yields CDR1 SNHLY and CDR2 FYNNEI. In nucleotides, the CDR3 is TGTGCCAGCAGTGCCTGGCAGGGGGCTTCAGGGGCCAACGTCCTGACTTTC. Amino acid sequence: CASSAWQGASGANVLTF.

The table lists this clone with a count of one. This rearrangement joins TRBV6-1 to TRBJ1-1; 7 nucleotides agree with TRBD1. The CDR3 runs to 15 residues. Trimming took 9 bases from V and 0 from J; bases not matched to a gene: 10. CDR1 is MNHNS and CDR2 is SASEGT in the germline V gene. DNA for the CDR3: TGTGCCAGTCCGACAGGGTTCGGATTGAACACTGAAGCTTTCTTT. It encodes CASPTGFGLNTEAFF.

The genes are TRBV30 and TRBJ1-6; TRBD1 agrees at 9 bases. V lost 2 bases to trimming and J lost 8 bases; unmatched junction nucleotides: 4. The CDR3 is 14 residues long. Germline V lookup: CDR1 GTSNPN, CDR2 SVGIG (reference sequence). CDR3: CAWSSTGGDSPLHF. Written as DNA, the CDR3 is TGTGCCTGGAGTTCAACAGGGGGCGATTCACCCCTCCACTTT.

CDR3 coding DNA: TGCGCCAGCAGCTTGGCAGGCGTTCCTAGCACAGATACGCAGTATTTT. Translation: CASSLAGVPSTDTQYF. The J gene is TRBJ2-3, the V gene TRBV5-1; D not resolved. The V end was cut by 0 bases, the J end by 0 bases, with 11 bases between. The CDR3 sequence is 16 residues long. Germline CDR1 reads SGHRS; CDR2 reads YFSETQ.

V and J are TRBV19 and TRBJ2-2; 10 bases map to TRBD1. With V trimmed by 3 bases and J by 4 bases, 2 bases remained unmatched. Germline V gene sequence: CDR1 LNHDA, CDR2 SQIVND (reference sequence). The length of the CDR3 is 15 residues. CDR3 amino acids: CASSIRTGGTGELFF. The CDR3 nucleotides are TGTGCCAGTAGTATCAGGACAGGGGGCACCGGGGAGCTGTTTTTT.

The V and J genes are TRBV4-1 and TRBJ2-3, with TRBD1 matching 9 bases. J lost 6 bases, V lost 3 bases, and 7 bases had no gene match. Germline CDR1 is MGHRA and CDR2 is YSYEKL. The CDR3 runs to 15 residues. The CDR3 here is CASSQIRDRVDTQYF. The CDR3 bases are TGCGCCAGCAGCCAGATCCGGGACAGGGTTGATACGCAGTATTTT.

CDR3 nucleotide sequence: TGTGCCAGCAGTTACCACAGAAACACTGAAGCTTTCTTT. It is translated as CASSYHRNTEAFF. The chain recombines TRBV6-6 with TRBJ1-1; D remains ambiguous. The germline V and J ends were trimmed by 2 bases and 2 bases, with 6 bases remaining between them. Germline V gene lookup returns CDR1 MNHNY and CDR2 SVGAGI (reference sequence). The length of the CDR3 is 13 residues.

The rearrangement uses TRBV18 and TRBJ2-1, with 7 bases lining up with TRBD1. CDR1 and CDR2 (germline): KGHSH, LQKENI. Trimming took 3 bases from V and 4 from J; bases not matched to a gene: 3. The CDR3 runs 14 residues. The CDR3 reads CASSPGQQYNEQFF. CDR3 DNA: TGTGCCAGCTCACCGGGACAGCAGTACAATGAGCAGTTCTTC.

V and J are TRBV28 and TRBJ1-4; D not resolved. Per the germline V gene, CDR1 is MDHEN and CDR2 is SYDVKM. The CDR3 runs 15 residues. The ends were cut back, 4 bases at V and 7 bases at J, with 16 bases in the middle. The CDR3 sequence is CASSSPSGRSEKLFF. For the CDR3, the DNA is TGTGCCAGCAGTTCCCCTTCCGGGAGGAGTGAAAAACTGTTTTTT. Full variable domain (remainder filled in from reference TRBV28 and TRBJ1-4): DVKVTQSSRYLVKRTGEKVFLECVQDMDHENMFWYRQDPGLGLRLIYFSYDVKMKEKGDIPEGYSVSREKKERFSLILESASTNQTSMYLCASSSPSGRSEKLFFGSGTQLSVL.

This rearrangement joins TRBV5-1 to TRBJ2-3; tentatively, D is TRBD1 (6 bases). V gave up 0 bases and J gave up 2 bases, with 13 bases separating them. Germline V CDR1 and CDR2: SGHRS, YFSETQ. This CDR3 region has 16 residues. CDR3 region: CASSLARGGATDTQYF. Here the CDR3 DNA reads TGCGCCAGCAGCTTGGCCCGAGGGGGAGCCACAGATACGCAGTATTTT.

The chain joins TRBV7-2 to TRBJ2-5; 10 bases agree with TRBD2. The V and J ends lost 4 bases and 3 bases, in that order; junction bases with no gene match: 8. The CDR3 covers 16 residues. Germline CDR1 is SGHTA and CDR2 is FQGNSA. DNA of the CDR3: TGTGCCAGCAGCTACACTAGCGGGGCAGGAGAAGAGACCCAGTACTTC. It translates to CASSYTSGAGEETQYF. Full variable domain (rest looked up from reference TRBV7-2 and TRBJ2-5): GAGVSQSPSNKVTEKGKDVELRCDPISGHTALYWYRQSLGQGLEFLIYFQGNSAPDKSGLPSDRFSAERTGGSVSTLTIQRTQQEDSAVYLCASSYTSGAGEETQYFGPGTRLLVL.

The chain links TRBV4-1 to TRBJ1-1; possible D gene TRBD1, 6 bases. Germline loops: CDR1 MGHRA, CDR2 YSYEKL. The germline V and J ends were trimmed by 0 bases and 0 bases, with 8 bases remaining between them. CDR3 length: 15 amino acids. DNA of the CDR3: TGCGCCAGCAGCCAAGACAGGGGATTGAACACTGAAGCTTTCTTT. Protein: CASSQDRGLNTEAFF.

J is TRBJ1-6 and V is TRBV5-1, with D unresolved. The CDR3 contains 15 residues. Looked up from germline, CDR1 is SGHRS and CDR2 is YFSETQ. The ends were cut back, 4 bases at V and 5 bases at J, with 13 bases in the middle. The CDR3: CASSPVGHDNSPLHF. DNA of the CDR3: TGCGCCAGCAGCCCGGTGGGCCACGATAATTCACCCCTCCACTTT.

V usage is TRBV4-3 and J usage is TRBJ1-3; D uncertain. CDR1 is LGHNA and CDR2 is YSLEER in the germline V gene. V dropped 1 base and J dropped 0 bases, with 4 bases sitting between them. The CDR3 length is 14 residues. The DNA of the CDR3 is TGCGCCAGCAGCCAAGTTTACTCTGGAAACACCATATATTTT. This codes for CASSQVYSGNTIYF.

The gene calls are TRBV18 and TRBJ2-2; 8 nucleotides match TRBD2. Germline values: CDR1 KGHSH, CDR2 LQKENI. The CDR3 is 18 amino acids. V gave up 1 base and J gave up 6 bases; unmatched junction bases: 13. CDR3 protein: CASSPQELAGGLPGELFF. The CDR3 DNA reads TGTGCCAGCTCACCACAGGAGCTCGCGGGAGGCCTCCCCGGGGAGCTGTTTTTT.

This clone was observed a single time. The rearrangement joins TRBV18 to TRBJ1-1; 10 positions agree with TRBD1. The CDR3 sequence is 14 residues long. V was pared by 5 bases and J by 5 bases, with 5 bases of the junction left unmatched. Per the germline V gene, CDR1 is KGHSH and CDR2 is LQKENI. As DNA, the CDR3 is TGTGCCAGCTCAACGACAGGGGGCGAAACTGAAGCTTTCTTT. Protein: CASSTTGGETEAFF.

This chain uses TRBV7-9 with TRBJ1-1; D unclear. This CDR3 contains 14 residues. V was trimmed by 1 base and J by 1 base, leaving 7 bases between them. CDR1 is SEHNR and CDR2 is FQNEAQ in the germline V gene (reference sequence). CDR3 nucleotide sequence: TGTGCCAGCAGCTTAGTGTCAGGGAACACTGAAGCTTTCTTT. As protein: CASSLVSGNTEAFF.

The CDR3 nucleotides read TGTGCCAGCAGAGCGACGGGAACCGGGGAGCTGTTTTTT. It yields the protein CASRATGTGELFF. The chain joins TRBV27 to TRBJ2-2; D is perhaps TRBD2 (5 bases). The V gene lost 6 bases and the J gene lost 5 bases, with 10 bases spanning the gap. This CDR3 region has 13 residues. Germline-derived CDR1 and CDR2 are MNHEY and SMNVEV (reference sequence).

The rearrangement links TRBV5-1 to TRBJ1-5; 9 positions agree with TRBD1. The CDR3 consists of 18 residues. From germline, CDR1 is SGHRS and CDR2 YFSETQ. The ends lost 0 bases at V and 1 base at J; junction bases unmatched: 8. The CDR3 DNA is TGCGCCAGCAGCTTGGCCCGGGACAGGGTTGGAAGCAATCAGCCCCAGCATTTT. This codes for CASSLARDRVGSNQPQHF.

V and J are TRBV27 and TRBJ1-3; D is ambiguous. The ends were cut back, 7 bases at V and 0 bases at J, with 19 bases in the middle. CDR1 is MNHEY, CDR2 SMNVEV, per germline (reference sequence). This CDR3 region has 17 residues. CDR3 coding DNA: TGTGCCAGCACCAACCCGGGGAGGGAACTCTCTGGAAACACCATATATTTT. This gives the protein CASTNPGRELSGNTIYF.

This sequence joins TRBV4-1 and TRBJ1-2; D might be TRBD1 (5 bases). This CDR3 contains 15 residues. Per the germline V gene, CDR1 is MGHRA and CDR2 is YSYEKL. V lost 3 bases, J lost 4 bases, and 15 bases lay in between. CDR3 bases: TGCGCCAGCAGCCACCCGGGGGTTGGTGGCTATGGCTACACCTTC. The encoded protein is CASSHPGVGGYGYTF.

The chain couples TRBV6-4 to TRBJ1-5; 9 nucleotides align to TRBD1. The ends lost 0 bases at V and 2 bases at J; junction bases unmatched: 14. Per the germline V gene, CDR1 is MRHNA and CDR2 is SNTAGT. The length of the CDR3 is 20 residues. The CDR3 protein is CASSDSTGGTFRSGNQPQHF. CDR3 nucleotide sequence: TGTGCCAGCAGTGACTCGACAGGGGGAACTTTCAGGAGCGGCAATCAGCCCCAGCATTTT.

The chain combines TRBV7-3 with TRBJ2-1, with 10 bases aligning to TRBD2. From germline, CDR1 is SGHTA and CDR2 FQGTGA. The CDR3 runs to 16 residues. The trim removed 1 base at V and 7 bases at J, leaving 7 bases unmatched. The CDR3 spells CASSLRPAGGENEQFF. CDR3 nucleotide sequence: TGTGCCAGCAGCTTAAGACCAGCGGGAGGGGAAAATGAGCAGTTCTTC.

The rearrangement links TRBV11-2 to TRBJ2-7, with D possibly TRBD2 on 6 matching bases. Trimming pared 5 bases from V and 6 bases from J, leaving 14 bases between. The CDR3 sequence is 13 residues long. The germline V gene has CDR1 SGHAT and CDR2 FQNNGV. CDR3 protein: CASSLRDSSEQYF. Here the CDR3 DNA reads TGTGCCAGCAGCCTTCGGGACTCCAGCGAGCAGTACTTC. The complete variable domain, with remaining parts taken from reference TRBV11-2 and TRBJ2-7, reads EAGVAQSPRYKIIEKRQSVAFWCNPISGHATLYWYQQILGQGPKLLIQFQNNGVVDDSQLPKDRFSAERLKGVDSTLKIQPAKLEDSAVYLCASSLRDSSEQYFGPGTRLTVT.

The V and J genes are TRBV2 and TRBJ2-7, with 12 bases aligning to TRBD2. CDR3 size: 16 residues. Germline CDR1 SNHLY, CDR2 FYNNEI. Trimming cost V 2 bases and J 7 bases; bases outside gene matches: 9. As DNA, the CDR3 is TGTGCCAGCAGTGAAATTTCGACTAGCGGGAGTCAAGAGCAGTACTTC. The encoded protein is CASSEISTSGSQEQYF.

The chain joins TRBV5-6 to TRBJ1-2, with 9 nucleotides matching TRBD1. The CDR3 covers 13 residues. V lost 6 bases and J lost 8; bases outside the gene matches: 8. Germline V lookup: CDR1 SGHDT, CDR2 YYEEEE. CDR3 bases: TGTGCCAGCAACGTACAGGGGGCGCAGGGCTACACCTTC. Protein sequence: CASNVQGAQGYTF. The full variable domain, completed using reference TRBV5-6 and TRBJ1-2, is DAGVTQSPTHLIKTRGQQVTLRCSPKSGHDTVSWYQQALGQGPQFIFQYYEEEERQRGNFPDRFSGHQFPNYSSELNVNALLLGDSALYLCASNVQGAQGYTFGSGTRLTVV.

The chain links TRBV14 to TRBJ2-3, with 7 positions matching TRBD2. Trimming at V came to 1 base and at J to 11 bases, leaving 12 bases not matched to a gene. CDR1 and CDR2 from the germline V gene are SGHDN and FVKESK. This CDR3 comprises 15 residues. The CDR3 nucleotides read TGTGCCAGCAGCCAAGCTGGTGCCGAGACTAGCCTGCAGTATTTT. It specifies CASSQAGAETSLQYF.